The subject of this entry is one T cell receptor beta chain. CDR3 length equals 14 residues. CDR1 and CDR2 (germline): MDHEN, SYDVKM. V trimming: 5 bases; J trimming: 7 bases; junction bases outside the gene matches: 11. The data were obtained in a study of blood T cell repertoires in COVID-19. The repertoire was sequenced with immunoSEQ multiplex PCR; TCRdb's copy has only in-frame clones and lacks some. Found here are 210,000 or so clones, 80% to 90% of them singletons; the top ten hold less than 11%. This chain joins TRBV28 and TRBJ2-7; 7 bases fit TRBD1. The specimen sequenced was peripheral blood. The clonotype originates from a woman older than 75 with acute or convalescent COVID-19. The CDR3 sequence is CASSPDRVLREQYF. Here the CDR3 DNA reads TGTGCCAGCAGTCCCGACAGGGTACTGAGGGAGCAGTACTTC.